A selection of T cell receptor beta chains follows, all from one sample in a study of identical twins. Each CDR3 protein gets one entry after TCRdb re-called the 5' RACE reads with MiXCR. The table records some 460,000 distinct CDR3 sequences, 14% of them present only once. This sample also appeared in a second study, on yellow fever vaccine responses in identical twins.

Sequenced material: CD4+ T cells sorted from blood. Every receptor here comes from a woman between 18 and 29 years old in good health. Both conserved end residues are part of each CDR3. A D gene is named only where the DNA matches it firmly. Part of the rows lack a size; the others show once, few, many or a class for expanded clones.

d_call j_call clone_size v_call cdr3_nt cdr3_aa
NA TRBJ1-6 NA TRBV7-9 TGTGCCAGCAGTGCCGGGGGCTCACCCCTCCACTTT CASSAGGSPLHF
TRBD1 TRBJ1-5 NA TRBV27 TGTGCCAGCAGCCAGGGACAGGGGGTCCATCAGCCCCAGCATTTT CASSQGQGVHQPQHF
TRBD1 TRBJ2-1 NA TRBV9 TGTGCCAGCAGCGAGGGACAGGGGGCCTACAATGAGCAGTTCTTC CASSEGQGAYNEQFF
TRBD1 TRBJ2-7 few TRBV7-9 TGTGCCAGCAGCTTACAGGGGGAGCGTTACGAGCAGTACTTC CASSLQGERYEQYF
TRBD2 TRBJ2-5 NA TRBV6-2/TRBV6-3 TGTGCCAGCCAAGGGACTAGGGGAGAGACCCAGTACTTC CASQGTRGETQYF
TRBD1 TRBJ2-7 few TRBV5-1 TGCGCCAGCAGCTTGTCTGGACAGGGCCTGTACGAGCAGTACTTC CASSLSGQGLYEQYF
NA TRBJ1-5 NA TRBV6-5 TGTGCCAGCAGTTACTCGAGGACAGACTATAGCAATCAGCCCCAGCATTTT CASSYSRTDYSNQPQHF
TRBD2 TRBJ2-5 NA TRBV20-1 TGCAGTGCGACCCTTAGCGGGGGGGCGCGAGAGACCCAGTACTTC CSATLSGGARETQYF
NA TRBJ2-2 NA TRBV9 TGTGCCAGCAGCCCATCTGGGGTTGGCGGGGAGCTGTTTTTT CASSPSGVGGELFF
NA TRBJ1-5 NA TRBV30 TGTGCCTCGGGTGAGAATCAGCCCCAGCATTTT CASGENQPQHF
TRBD2 TRBJ2-7 many TRBV10-1 TGCGCCAGCAGTGCAGCTAGCGGGAGAACGTACGAGCAGTACTTC CASSAASGRTYEQYF
NA TRBJ2-7 NA TRBV10-3 TGTGCCATCAGTAGCCCGGGGATACAGGGTCAACTTAGCTCCTACGAGCAGTACTTC CAISSPGIQGQLSSYEQYF
NA TRBJ2-1 NA TRBV5-4 TGTGCCAGCAGCTTGGCCCGGGGGGCCTCCTACAATGAGCAGTTCTTC CASSLARGASYNEQFF
NA TRBJ2-7 NA TRBV28 TGTGCCAGCAGTACCTATCAGACAGGCTACGAGCAGTACTTC CASSTYQTGYEQYF
NA TRBJ1-4 many TRBV6-1 TGTGCCAGCAGCAAGAACGGGGGACAAGCTGAAAAACTGTTTTTT CASSKNGGQAEKLFF
NA TRBJ2-2 NA TRBV2 TGTGCCAGCAAGTTACGGGCGGGAAACACCGGGGAGCTGTTTTTT CASKLRAGNTGELFF
NA TRBJ2-2 many TRBV3-1 TGTGCCAGCAGCCAAGGTGTGGGGGATGTAACCGGGGAGCTGTTTTTT CASSQGVGDVTGELFF
TRBD2 TRBJ2-7 NA TRBV7-9 TGTGCCAGCAGCTACGAGCGGGGGGCCGTCTACGAGCAGTACTTC CASSYERGAVYEQYF
NA TRBJ2-1 NA TRBV4-3 TGCGCCAGCAGCCAAGAGCGGGTCCGATACAATGAGCAGTTCTTC CASSQERVRYNEQFF
TRBD2 TRBJ2-1 NA TRBV3-1 TGTGCCAGCAGCCAGGCCTACTCCGGGACTAGCGGGTTTCGATCCTACAATGAGCAGTTCTTC CASSQAYSGTSGFRSYNEQFF
TRBD2 TRBJ2-3 NA TRBV4-2 TGTGCCAGCAGCCCGTGGACTAGTGGTGACTCAGATACGCAGTATTTT CASSPWTSGDSDTQYF
TRBD2 TRBJ2-3 NA TRBV7-9 TGTGCCAGCAGCCAGGGACTAGGGATCCCGCATCCGCAGTATTTT CASSQGLGIPHPQYF
TRBD1 TRBJ2-7 many TRBV29-1 TGCAGCGTTGCTACAGGGGGCTTTAACGAGCAGTACTTC CSVATGGFNEQYF
NA TRBJ2-7 many TRBV25-1 TGTGCCAGCCTCGAGGAGGGACGATCCTACGAGCAGTACTTC CASLEEGRSYEQYF
TRBD2 TRBJ2-7 NA TRBV20-1 TGCAGTGCTAAGGGAATTGAGCGGGGCCTCTACCTAACCGAGCAGTACTTC CSAKGIERGLYLTEQYF
TRBD1 TRBJ1-1 NA TRBV7-6 TGTGCCAGCAGCTTAGCGGGACAGGGGATAGTCGGAGCTTTCTTT CASSLAGQGIVGAFF
NA TRBJ2-7 NA TRBV7-9 TGTGCCAGCAGCTTAGCTGCCAACTCCTACGAGCAGTACTTC CASSLAANSYEQYF
NA TRBJ2-7 NA TRBV10-3 TGTGCCACGGGATTGACTGGGACCTACGAGCAGTACTTC CATGLTGTYEQYF
TRBD2 TRBJ2-3 few TRBV20-1 TGCAGTGCTAGACATAGCGGGGGGGCCATGGATACGCAGTATTTT CSARHSGGAMDTQYF
NA TRBJ1-2 few TRBV6-1 TGTGCCAGTAGTCTATCTGGGGTCGGTGGCTACACCTTC CASSLSGVGGYTF
TRBD2 TRBJ2-5 NA TRBV28 TGTGCCAGCAGTTTAGCTAGCGGGAGGGCCTCAGAGACCCAGTACTTC CASSLASGRASETQYF
NA TRBJ2-4 few TRBV6-2/TRBV6-3 TGTGCCAGCGGCCGAACGGACAGTGAAAACATTCAGTACTTC CASGRTDSENIQYF
NA TRBJ1-2 NA TRBV2 TGTGCCAGCAGTTACGACGCCCCAGCTGGCTACACCTTC CASSYDAPAGYTF
NA TRBJ2-7 many TRBV4-3 TGCGCCAGCAGCCAGGGAGCAGGGTCCTCCTACGAGCAGTACTTC CASSQGAGSSYEQYF
NA TRBJ2-2 NA TRBV9 TGTGCCAGCAGCGTAGGGATTGATTACACCGGGGAGCTGTTTTTT CASSVGIDYTGELFF
NA TRBJ2-3 few TRBV7-2 TGTGCCAGCAGCTTAGTGTTAAAGGCAGATACGCAGTATTTT CASSLVLKADTQYF
NA TRBJ2-5 few TRBV3-1 TGTGCCAGCAGCCAAGATCCCGGGACGGTCGATTTTGAGACCCAGTACTTC CASSQDPGTVDFETQYF
NA TRBJ2-1 NA TRBV27 TGTGCCAGCAGTCCAGCCACCATTCCAGGGACTTACCCTCCCAATGAGCAGTTCTTC CASSPATIPGTYPPNEQFF
NA TRBJ2-1 NA TRBV6-2/TRBV6-3 TGTGCCAGCAGTTACGGGGCGGGGTACAATGAGCAGTTCTTC CASSYGAGYNEQFF
NA TRBJ1-5 NA TRBV12-3/TRBV12-4 TGTGCCAGCAGCTCGGATATCAATCAGCCCCAGCATTTT CASSSDINQPQHF